This T cell receptor (beta chain) derives from a study of shared clonotypes between healthy human individuals. V was shortened by 5 bases and J by 2 bases, with 19 bases between the two germline ends. The length of the CDR3 is 16 residues. Germline V gives CDR1 SGHTA, CDR2 FQGNSA. CD45RA-negative memory and CD45RA+ naive subsets were split from the CD4+ cells. This table comes from immunoSEQ multiplex PCR, and its TCRdb copy is limited to in-frame clones, with some not included. The sample lists 2 million to 3 million clones, more than 85% occurring once. The sequenced material came from naive CD4+ T cells from PBMCs. Regarding subset: CD45RA+ positively selected. The sequence came from a young man in good health. Some clones in this sample may be carry-over from other donors' samples. The chain is built from TRBV7-2 and TRBJ2-7, with a possible D match to TRBD2 (6 bases). CDR3 nucleotide sequence: TGTGCCAGCAGCACGTCCGGGACTTGGGGTACCTACGAGCAGTACTTC. Protein product: CASSTSGTWGTYEQYF.